This TCR beta chain was obtained from a study of metastatic and nonmetastatic thyroid tumors. Overall study: Repertoire comparison spanned blood and tumor or nodule tissue of malignant and benign thyroid patients.

Broader study findings: TCR beta diversity was reportedly significantly higher in malignant thyroid tumors than benign nodules, in blood and tumor.

Germline V gives CDR1 LNHNV, CDR2 YYDKDF (reference sequence). This CDR3 contains 14 residues. V trimming: 9 bases; J trimming: 9 bases; junction bases outside the gene matches: 14. Per the study methods: A papillary thyroid cancer distant-metastasis classifier was built from CDR3 differences across clinicopathological groups. TCRdb called clones again from the PCR reads with MiXCR. The V and J calls, along with clone size, are taken from TCRdb and not from the paper's own processing. The sample comprises approximately 15,000 clones, under 25% of which are singletons, and approximately 8.4% rests with the top ten. Points on this clone: As yet, its antigen is unknown.

The entire patient cohort was treatment-naive prior to thyroid surgery. Sample: tumor tissue. The source of this sequence is a female donor with papillary thyroid cancer or a benign thyroid nodule (not recorded which). Some clones in this sample may be carry-over from other donors' samples. The V and J genes are TRBV15 and TRBJ2-1; 7 nucleotides match TRBD2. The CDR3 bases are TGTGCCACTGAAAGGCGGGAGTATGTGAGTGAGCAGTTCTTC. Protein sequence: CATERREYVSEQFF.